These 22 T cell receptor beta chains came from one sample sequenced in a study of blood T cell repertoires in COVID-19. Assay: immunoSEQ multiplex PCR; the TCRdb copy retains only in-frame clones and omits some. The sample holds more than 150,000 clones; roughly 86% are singletons and the top ten take about 7%. The sequenced material came from peripheral blood. The receptors shown here come from a man in his fifties with active or convalescent COVID-19.

The chain employs TRBV5-1 and TRBJ2-2; D perhaps matches TRBD2 (6 bases). This CDR3 comprises 15 residues. V shed 0 bases and J shed 1 base, with 7 bases lying between them. Germline-derived CDR1 and CDR2 are SGHRS and YFSETQ. This chain's CDR3 is CASSLVRENTGELFF. For the CDR3, the DNA is TGCGCCAGCAGCTTGGTGCGGGAGAACACCGGGGAGCTGTTTTTT.

This rearrangement joins TRBV12-3 or TRBV12-4 to TRBJ1-3, with a weak D call TRBD1 (5 bases). The CDR3 spans 12 residues. Trimming took off 3 bases at V and 10 bases at J, with 10 bases between the two ends. Here the CDR3 reads CASSLGTWTIYF. The DNA for the CDR3 is TGTGCCAGCAGTTTGGGGACTTGGACCATATATTTT.

The rearrangement joins TRBV28 to TRBJ1-2; unclear D gene. The CDR3 spans 11 residues. V shed 4 bases and J shed 4 bases, with 4 bases lying between them. In germline, CDR1 is MDHEN, CDR2 SYDVKM. The CDR3 protein is CASSSLYGYTF. The CDR3 bases are TGTGCCAGCAGTTCCCTCTATGGCTACACCTTC.

This sequence joins TRBV7-3 and TRBJ2-3; TRBD2 might be the D (6 bases). CDR3 length: 17 amino acids. The germline V and J ends were trimmed by 1 base and 0 bases, with 14 bases remaining between them. Germline V gene sequence: CDR1 SGHTA, CDR2 FQGTGA. CDR3 sequence (DNA): TGTGCCAGCAGCTTAAGCCCCAGCGGGTCGAGCACAGATACGCAGTATTTT. Its protein is CASSLSPSGSSTDTQYF.

This clone was observed once. The rearrangement uses TRBV11-3 and TRBJ2-7; 9 bases line up with TRBD1. CDR1 and CDR2 (germline): SGHNT, YENEEA. The CDR3 has 15 residues. V lost 5 bases to trimming and J lost 9 bases; unmatched junction nucleotides: 14. DNA for the CDR3: TGTGCCAGCAGCCAGACAGGGGGAGTCGGGGTGGGGCAGTACTTC. This encodes CASSQTGGVGVGQYF.

This clone appeared a single time. The chain has TRBV15 and TRBJ1-4; D is perhaps TRBD1 (6 bases). Per germline, CDR1 LNHNV and CDR2 YYDKDF (reference sequence). CDR3 length: 16 amino acids. V was shortened by 1 base and J by 5 bases, with 14 bases between the two germline ends. The CDR3 loop is CATSRGVGQGNEKLFF. DNA for the CDR3: TGTGCCACCAGCAGAGGAGTCGGGCAGGGGAATGAAAAACTGTTTTTT.

As concerns this clone: At the DNA level, this CDR3 is encoded by other sequences in the same sample as well. The chain joins TRBV12-3 or TRBV12-4 to TRBJ1-2, with D possibly matching TRBD1 (5 bases). The ends were cut back, 1 base at V and 7 bases at J, with 10 bases in the middle. The CDR3 runs 13 residues. CDR3 in DNA: TGTGCCAGCAGTTTAGTGCAGGGAGGTGGCTACACCTTC. This translates into CASSLVQGGGYTF.

The chain combines TRBV11-2 with TRBJ2-1; 7 bases are shared with TRBD2. There are 15 residues in the CDR3. Per the germline V gene, CDR1 is SGHAT and CDR2 is FQNNGV. V lost 4 bases to trimming and J lost 4 bases; unmatched junction nucleotides: 7. CDR3 region: CASSSVSGLYNEQFF. The CDR3, as DNA: TGTGCCAGCAGCTCAGTTAGCGGGCTGTACAATGAGCAGTTCTTC. Supplemented by reference TRBV11-2 and TRBJ2-1, the full variable domain reads EAGVAQSPRYKIIEKRQSVAFWCNPISGHATLYWYQQILGQGPKLLIQFQNNGVVDDSQLPKDRFSAERLKGVDSTLKIQPAKLEDSAVYLCASSSVSGLYNEQFFGPGTRLTVL.

CDR3 in amino acids: CASSVLPGLVTDTQYF. Here the CDR3 DNA reads TGTGCCAGCAGCGTCTTACCGGGACTTGTCACAGATACGCAGTATTTT. The chain links TRBV9 to TRBJ2-3, with D perhaps TRBD2 (6 bases). This CDR3 contains 16 residues. The V gene's germline CDR1 is SGDLS and CDR2 YYNGEE. Trimming left V 2 bases short and J 2 bases short, with 15 bases between.

The V call is TRBV9, the J call TRBJ2-1, with 7 bases aligning to TRBD2. The V gene's germline CDR1 is SGDLS and CDR2 YYNGEE. Trimming at V came to 4 bases and at J to 8 bases, leaving 15 bases not matched to a gene. There are 16 residues in the CDR3. CDR3 loop: CASSSSGQLSGDEQFF. The DNA for the CDR3 is TGTGCCAGCAGCAGTAGCGGGCAGCTCTCCGGGGATGAGCAGTTCTTC.

The chain employs TRBV6-5 and TRBJ1-2, with TRBD1 as a possible D gene (5 bases). The CDR3 spans 14 residues. The V gene lost 10 bases and the J gene lost 2 bases, with 17 bases spanning the gap. Per the germline V gene, CDR1 is MNHEY and CDR2 is SVGAGI. As DNA, the CDR3 is TGTGCCACCCTCATGGGGGGGGAAAACTATGGCTACACCTTC. Its protein is CATLMGGENYGYTF.

The genes are TRBV3-1 (or the pseudogene TRBV3-2) and TRBJ1-1; a weak D match, TRBD1 (6 bases). The CDR3 spans 15 residues. Looked up from germline, CDR1 is LGHDT and CDR2 is YNNKEL (reference sequence). Trimming cost V 2 bases and J 1 base, with 11 bases left between them. The CDR3 is CASSQYGQTNTEAFF. CDR3 DNA: TGTGCCAGCAGCCAATACGGACAGACGAACACTGAAGCTTTCTTT.

The chain couples TRBV2 to TRBJ2-5, with D possibly being TRBD1 (5 bases). Trimming left V 6 bases short and J 3 bases short, with 8 bases between. Germline values: CDR1 SNHLY, CDR2 FYNNEI. The CDR3 extends over 12 amino acids. CDR3 coding DNA: TGTGCCAGCAGCGACAGTAAAGAGACCCAGTACTTC. It codes for CASSDSKETQYF.

V and J are TRBV2 and TRBJ2-5; TRBD1 matches 8 bases. V dropped 10 bases and J dropped 2; count of bases not matched to a gene: 9. This CDR3 is 14 amino acids long. From germline, CDR1 is SNHLY and CDR2 FYNNEI. In DNA form, the CDR3 reads TGTGCCAACAAGGGTCAGGGGGCACAAGAGACCCAGTACTTC. It translates to CANKGQGAQETQYF.

In its sample, this clone was seen a few times. The chain links TRBV20-1 to TRBJ1-2, with no clear D. V was trimmed by 3 bases and J by 8 bases, leaving 22 bases between them. The CDR3 totals 15 residues. CDR1 DFQATT and CDR2 SNEGSKA come from the germline V gene (reference sequence). This chain's CDR3 is CSASHQIATSGGYTF. The CDR3 nucleotides are TGCAGTGCTAGTCACCAAATAGCCACCTCGGGGGGCTACACCTTC.

This CDR3 is CASSLARGGTEAFF. CDR3 in DNA: TGTGCCAGCAGCTTAGCTAGGGGAGGAACTGAAGCTTTCTTT. V usage is TRBV7-9 and J usage is TRBJ1-1; the D gene is possibly TRBD1 (5 bases). This CDR3 has 14 amino acids. The germline gives CDR1 SEHNR, CDR2 FQNEAQ (reference sequence). Trimming pared 0 bases from V and 5 bases from J, leaving 10 bases between. Based on the CDR3 plus reference TRBV7-9 and TRBJ1-1, the full variable domain is DTGVSQNPRHKITKRGQNVTFRCDPISEHNRLYWYRQTLGQGPEFLTYFQNEAQLEKSRLLSDRFSAERPKGSFSTLEIQRTEQGDSAMYLCASSLARGGTEAFFGQGTRLTVV.

The CDR3, as DNA: TGTGCCAGCAGCTTAACGGACAGGGGCACTGAAGCTTTCTTT. Translated: CASSLTDRGTEAFF. The chain carries TRBV7-8 and TRBJ1-1, with TRBD1 matching over 9 bases. CDR1 and CDR2 from the germline V gene are SGHVS and FQNEAQ. J gave up 4 bases and V 2 bases, and 2 bases lay outside the gene matches. The CDR3 spans 14 residues.

J is TRBJ1-5 and V is TRBV18; TRBD1 agrees at 8 bases. The CDR3 extends over 15 amino acids. V trimming: 4 bases; J trimming: 4 bases; junction bases outside the gene matches: 6. CDR1 and CDR2 from the germline V gene are KGHSH and LQKENI. The CDR3 nucleotides read TGTGCCAGCTCACAGAGACAGGGGTTTAATCAGCCCCAGCATTTT. Amino acids: CASSQRQGFNQPQHF.

This clone appeared once. The V call is TRBV5-4, the J call TRBJ2-5; tentatively, D is TRBD1 (6 bases). V lost 5 bases and J lost 5, with 22 bases in between. CDR1 SGHNT and CDR2 YYREEE come from the germline V gene (reference sequence). The CDR3 length is 16 residues. As DNA, the CDR3 is TGTGCCAGCAGATTATCCGGGACACCTGGATTGGAGACCCAGTACTTC. Translating gives CASRLSGTPGLETQYF.

This chain links TRBV4-3 with TRBJ2-1; TRBD2 agrees at 7 bases. The germline CDR1 and CDR2 sequences are LGHNA and YSLEER. CDR3 length: 13 residues. V was pared by 1 base and J by 10 bases, with 4 bases of the junction left unmatched. In nucleotides, the CDR3 is TGCGCCAGCAGCCAAGCTAGCGGAGGGGAGCAGTTCTTC. It specifies CASSQASGGEQFF.

V gene TRBV28 combines with J gene TRBJ1-5; D is undetermined. Germline V gene lookup returns CDR1 MDHEN and CDR2 SYDVKM. V lost 2 bases, J lost 9 bases, and 8 bases lay in between. The CDR3 sequence is 12 residues long. The CDR3 bases are TGTGCCAGCAGTTTAGTCACGGGGCCCCAGCATTTT. Amino acids: CASSLVTGPQHF.

The chain combines TRBV7-2 with TRBJ2-1; TRBD2 matches at 10 bases. Germline values: CDR1 SGHTA, CDR2 FQGNSA. The CDR3 consists of 13 residues. V was clipped by 5 bases and J by 15 bases; unmatched bases: 10. The chain's CDR3 is CASSATSGVSPFF. The CDR3, as DNA: TGTGCCAGCAGCGCCACTAGCGGGGTATCCCCGTTCTTC.